Presented here are 18 T cell receptor beta chains from one specimen sequenced in a study of CD8+ T cells in alopecia areata. RNA, once extracted, was reverse transcribed into cDNA for use as the sequencing template. TCRdb keeps only in-frame clones here, not all; method: immunoSEQ multiplex PCR. This table holds approximately 130,000 clones, about 50% found once. The source material was NKG2D-low CD8+ T cells sorted from blood. The receptor source for this set is a human donor with alopecia areata.

The chain employs TRBV27 and TRBJ1-1; D is ambiguous. V was clipped by 4 bases and J by 1 base, with 7 bases between them. Germline V gene data show CDR1 as MNHEY and CDR2 as SMNVEV (reference sequence). The CDR3 loop spans 13 amino acids. In DNA form, the CDR3 reads TGTGCCAGCAGTTATCGTGGGAACACTGAAGCTTTCTTT. This codes for CASSYRGNTEAFF.

This clone was counted only a few times. The chain links TRBV6-5 to TRBJ2-6, with a possible D match to TRBD2 (5 bases). The V gene lost 6 bases and the J gene lost 1 base, with 10 bases spanning the gap. CDR1 is MNHEY, CDR2 SVGAGI, per germline. The CDR3 contains 15 residues. CDR3 in amino acids: CASSLTSSGANVLTF. The DNA of the CDR3 is TGTGCCAGCAGCCTCACTAGTTCTGGGGCCAACGTCCTGACTTTC.

The chain combines TRBV6-5 with TRBJ2-5, with D possibly TRBD2 on 5 matching bases. The ends were cut back, 7 bases at V and 5 bases at J, with 11 bases in the middle. Germline values: CDR1 MNHEY, CDR2 SVGAGI. This CDR3 is built from 12 residues. CDR3 DNA sequence: TGTGCCAGCATCGGGGAAACGGAGACCCAGTACTTC. Residues: CASIGETETQYF.

The CDR3 region has the DNA TGTGCCTGGAGTGATCGGGGAACGAACACCGGGGAGCTGTTTTTT. It is translated as CAWSDRGTNTGELFF. This chain links TRBV30 with TRBJ2-2, with D tentatively TRBD2 (5 bases). Germline-derived CDR1 and CDR2 are GTSNPN and SVGIG (reference sequence). This CDR3 spans 15 amino acids. Trimming pared 1 base from V and 0 bases from J, leaving 9 bases between. Together with reference TRBV30 and TRBJ2-2, the CDR3 gives the full variable domain: SQTIHQWPATLVQPVGSPLSLECTVEGTSNPNLYWYRQAAGRGLQLLFYSVGIGQISSEVPQNLSASRPQDRQFILSSKKLLLSDSGFYLCAWSDRGTNTGELFFGEGSRLTVL.

The chain couples TRBV9 to TRBJ2-5; D is undetermined. This CDR3 spans 14 amino acids. Germline V gene lookup returns CDR1 SGDLS and CDR2 YYNGEE. Trimming pared 3 bases from V and 0 bases from J, leaving 9 bases between. CDR3 in DNA: TGTGCCAGCAGCGGTCCCGCGGACCAAGAGACCCAGTACTTC. The encoded protein is CASSGPADQETQYF.

This clone has only a few counts. V and J are TRBV27 and TRBJ1-2, with D possibly matching TRBD1 (5 bases). Germline loops: CDR1 MNHEY, CDR2 SMNVEV (reference sequence). V was cut by 5 bases and J by 7 bases, with 14 bases left in between. The CDR3 covers 13 residues. The chain's CDR3 is CASSRGTGAGYTF. CDR3 DNA: TGTGCCAGCAGTCGGGGAACTGGGGCTGGCTACACCTTC.

This chain uses TRBV27 with TRBJ1-1; D is perhaps TRBD1 (5 bases). Germline values: CDR1 MNHEY, CDR2 SMNVEV (reference sequence). Trimming stripped 4 bases from V and 7 bases from J, with 10 bases between. The CDR3 contains 12 residues. The CDR3 nucleotides read TGTGCCAGCAGTTGGGGCCGGGGTGAAGCTTTCTTT. Encoded protein: CASSWGRGEAFF.

This clone was observed a handful of times. The V and J genes are TRBV7-9 and TRBJ2-3, with 8 nucleotides matching TRBD1. V lost 8 bases and J lost 5; bases outside the gene matches: 6. The length of the CDR3 is 13 residues. Germline assignment: CDR1 SEHNR and CDR2 FQNEAQ (reference sequence). CDR3 nucleotides: TGTGCCAGCGGAACAGGGGGAAGAGATACGCAGTATTTT. This codes for CASGTGGRDTQYF.

This chain uses TRBV11-2 with TRBJ1-2; D remains ambiguous. V was trimmed by 0 bases and J by 8 bases, leaving 7 bases between them. CDR3 size: 12 residues. Germline-derived CDR1 and CDR2 are SGHAT and FQNNGV. CDR3 protein: CASSLDGEGYTF. CDR3 coding DNA: TGTGCCAGCAGCTTAGATGGAGAAGGCTACACCTTC.

The chain has TRBV28 and TRBJ2-5, with D unresolved. V was cut by 3 bases and J by 5 bases, with 10 bases left in between. The germline gives CDR1 MDHEN, CDR2 SYDVKM. The CDR3 is 13 amino acids. The CDR3 loop is CASSLLLAETQYF. In DNA, the CDR3 is TGTGCCAGCAGTTTGTTACTCGCCGAGACCCAGTACTTC.

This clone was counted only a few times. The J gene is TRBJ2-1, the V gene TRBV4-2, with D perhaps matching TRBD2 (5 bases). The CDR3 sequence is 13 residues long. Germline V gene lookup returns CDR1 LGHNA and CDR2 YNFKEQ. Between the trimmed V and J ends, which lost 4 bases and 5 bases, there was a span of 9 bases. This chain's CDR3 is CASSPTRDNEQFF. DNA of the CDR3: TGTGCCAGCAGCCCAACGAGGGACAATGAGCAGTTCTTC.

CDR3 bases: TGCGCCAGCAGCTTGGACAGGGTGACAGATACGCAGTATTTT. Amino acid sequence: CASSLDRVTDTQYF. The chain uses TRBV5-1 and TRBJ2-3; the D gene is possibly TRBD1 (6 bases). The CDR3 is 14 amino acids. Trimming took 0 bases from V and 3 from J, leaving 8 bases between them. Germline CDR1 SGHRS, CDR2 YFSETQ.

The gene calls are TRBV29-1 and TRBJ2-3; 7 nucleotides match TRBD2. Trimming removed 3 bases from V and 4 bases from J; junction bases left unmatched: 10. In germline, CDR1 is SQVTM, CDR2 ANQGSEA. This CDR3 region has 15 residues. The CDR3 sequence is CSVDARGREADTQYF. The CDR3 nucleotides are TGCAGCGTTGACGCTCGGGGGAGGGAGGCAGATACGCAGTATTTT.

This clone was seen a few times. This chain joins TRBV29-1 and TRBJ2-7, with D uncertain. Trimming took off 2 bases at V and 0 bases at J, with 8 bases between the two ends. Germline V gene lookup returns CDR1 SQVTM and CDR2 ANQGSEA. This CDR3 has 13 amino acids. CDR3 residues: CSVESQTSYEQYF. For the CDR3, the DNA is TGCAGCGTTGAAAGTCAGACCTCCTACGAGCAGTACTTC.

The chain couples TRBV30 to TRBJ2-5; the match to TRBD2 covers 8 bases. In germline, CDR1 is GTSNPN, CDR2 SVGIG (reference sequence). The CDR3 spans 15 residues. V trimming: 2 bases; J trimming: 2 bases; junction bases outside the gene matches: 7. CDR3 amino acids: CAWSLAGGPQETQYF. CDR3 coding DNA: TGTGCCTGGAGTCTCGCGGGGGGCCCGCAAGAGACCCAGTACTTC.

V is TRBV29-1 and J is TRBJ2-1, with 12 bases lining up with TRBD2. CDR3 length: 16 residues. Germline V gene sequence: CDR1 SQVTM, CDR2 ANQGSEA. V gave up 6 bases and J gave up 8 bases; unmatched junction bases: 14. CDR3 nucleotide sequence: TGCAGCGTGGAGGGGGGACTAGCGGGTTACAGCGATGAGCAGTTCTTC. Protein: CSVEGGLAGYSDEQFF.

This chain uses TRBV7-9 with TRBJ1-2; no definite D call. Trimming cost V 2 bases and J 12 bases, with 4 bases left between them. The CDR3 is made up of 9 amino acids. Germline CDR1 is SEHNR and CDR2 is FQNEAQ (reference sequence). CDR3 residues: CASSLSHTF. The CDR3 DNA reads TGTGCCAGCAGCTTAAGCCACACCTTC.

The chain joins TRBV6-6 to TRBJ2-3; D might be TRBD1 (5 bases). The V end was cut by 7 bases, the J end by 9 bases, with 14 bases between. CDR3 length equals 12 residues. CDR1 and CDR2 (germline): MNHNY, SVGAGI (reference sequence). CDR3 protein: CASTLPGATQYF. Here the CDR3 DNA reads TGTGCCAGCACCCTACCTGGGGCCACGCAGTATTTT.